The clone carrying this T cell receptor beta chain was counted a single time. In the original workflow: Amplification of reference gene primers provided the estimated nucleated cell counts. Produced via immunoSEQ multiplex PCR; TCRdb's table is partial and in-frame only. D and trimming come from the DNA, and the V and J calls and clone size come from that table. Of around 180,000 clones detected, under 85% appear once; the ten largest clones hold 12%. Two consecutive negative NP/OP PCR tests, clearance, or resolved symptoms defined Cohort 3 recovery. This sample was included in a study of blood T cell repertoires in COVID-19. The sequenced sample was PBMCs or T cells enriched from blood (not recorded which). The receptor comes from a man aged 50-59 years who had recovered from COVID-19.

CDR3 DNA sequence: TGTGCCAGCAGCGTAGGGCGGGGTGGAGCCAAAAACATTCAGTACTTC. As protein: CASSVGRGGAKNIQYF. V gene TRBV9 combines with J gene TRBJ2-4; D may be TRBD2 (6 bases). Germline V gives CDR1 SGDLS, CDR2 YYNGEE. Trimming removed 0 bases at V and 0 bases at J, with 10 bases between. The CDR3 contains 16 residues.